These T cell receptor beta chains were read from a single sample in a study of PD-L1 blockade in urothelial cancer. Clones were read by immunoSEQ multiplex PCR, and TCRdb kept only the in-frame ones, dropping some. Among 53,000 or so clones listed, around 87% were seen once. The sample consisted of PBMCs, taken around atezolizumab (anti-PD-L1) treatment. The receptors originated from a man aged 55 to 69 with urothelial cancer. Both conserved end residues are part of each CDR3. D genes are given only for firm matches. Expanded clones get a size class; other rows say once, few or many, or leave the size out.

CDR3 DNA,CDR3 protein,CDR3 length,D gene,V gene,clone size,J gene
TGTGCCAGCAGCTTAGTAAGCGCCAGCACAGATACGCAGTATTTT,CASSLVSASTDTQYF,15,NA,TRBV7-9,few,TRBJ2-3
TGTGCCTGGAAACTAGCGGGAGCCTACGAGCAGTACTTC,CAWKLAGAYEQYF,13,TRBD2,TRBV30,NA,TRBJ2-7
TGTGCCAGCAGCCCCCTCGGGACAGCACAAGAGACCCAGTACTTC,CASSPLGTAQETQYF,15,TRBD1,TRBV7-6,NA,TRBJ2-5
TGTGCCAGTTCCGACAGGGGGGATGGCTACACCTTC,CASSDRGDGYTF,12,TRBD1,TRBV19,few,TRBJ1-2
TGCGCCAGCAGCCCCCGGGGGAACAGGGAGGGGGAGACCCAGTACTTC,CASSPRGNREGETQYF,16,NA,TRBV4-1,NA,TRBJ2-5
TGTGCCAGCAGCGTTACTCTCGGTGAGCCGAACACCGGGGAGCTGTTTTTT,CASSVTLGEPNTGELFF,17,NA,TRBV9,NA,TRBJ2-2
TGTGCCAGCAGGGTCGGAGGGTCTAACCCAACCTACGAGCAGTACTTC,CASRVGGSNPTYEQYF,16,NA,TRBV28,NA,TRBJ2-7
TGCGCCAGCGCTAACGACAGGGAGAACACTGAAGCTTTCTTT,CASANDRENTEAFF,14,TRBD1,TRBV10-1,NA,TRBJ1-1
TGCGCCAGCAGCCTAGGCCGACAGGAGAACTCTGGAAACACCATATATTTT,CASSLGRQENSGNTIYF,17,NA,TRBV5-1,NA,TRBJ1-3
TGTGCCAGCAGCCCAAGACTGGGGAGAACGGACAATGAGCAGTTCTTC,CASSPRLGRTDNEQFF,16,NA,TRBV7-3,NA,TRBJ2-1
TGTGCCAGCAGCCCAACTCAAACAGGGAATCAGCCCCAGCATTTT,CASSPTQTGNQPQHF,15,NA,TRBV7-8,NA,TRBJ1-5
TGTGCCAGCAGCCGGGGTGGGACAGGGAGCTCCTACGAGCAGTACTTC,CASSRGGTGSSYEQYF,16,TRBD1,TRBV5-4,NA,TRBJ2-7
TGTGCCAGCTCACCACTCGCCCAGTTACTGACAAATGAAAAACTGTTTTTT,CASSPLAQLLTNEKLFF,17,NA,TRBV18,once,TRBJ1-4
TGTGCCAGCAGCCCAATCTACTACGAGCAGTACTTC,CASSPIYYEQYF,12,NA,TRBV2,few,TRBJ2-7
TGTGCCAGCAGCTCAAGAAGGACAGGGGGCAATCAGCCCCAGCATTTT,CASSSRRTGGNQPQHF,16,TRBD1,TRBV5-6,NA,TRBJ1-5
TGTGCCAGCAGCTTTTACCGGGACAGGGGTTTCTACGAGCAGTACTTC,CASSFYRDRGFYEQYF,16,TRBD1,TRBV5-4,NA,TRBJ2-7
TGTGCCAGCAGCCTTAACCTCCGGGACAGCCTATTTCTCTTC,CASSLNLRDSLFLF,14,TRBD1,TRBV7-9,NA,TRBJ2-1
TGTGCCAGCAGACTCGGGACAGGCTATGGCTACACCTTC,CASRLGTGYGYTF,13,TRBD1,TRBV28,NA,TRBJ1-2
TGTGCCAGCAGCTCTGGGGGACTGAACACCGGGGAGCTGTTTTTT,CASSSGGLNTGELFF,15,NA,TRBV5-5,NA,TRBJ2-2
TGTGCCAGCAGCATTCCCCGGACTAGCGGATCCTACGAGCAGTACTTC,CASSIPRTSGSYEQYF,16,TRBD2,TRBV7-2,NA,TRBJ2-7
TGTGCCAGCAGTTCCCGGGACAGGGGCGCCGGGGAGCTGTTTTTT,CASSSRDRGAGELFF,15,TRBD1,TRBV6-5,once,TRBJ2-2
TGTGCCACCAGCATCGGAGGCAATCAGCCCCAGCATTTT,CATSIGGNQPQHF,13,NA,TRBV15,NA,TRBJ1-5
TGTGCCAGCAGGGGGGCAGAGACGAACACTGAAGCTTTCTTT,CASRGAETNTEAFF,14,NA,TRBV2,NA,TRBJ1-1
TGTGCCAGCAGCGTAGACCCAGGGGGCGACTATGGCTACACCTTC,CASSVDPGGDYGYTF,15,TRBD1,TRBV9,NA,TRBJ1-2
TGTGCCAGCAGCGTATCAGGAAAGGGGGGCAGGGGGCGGCCCTGGGGTGGCTACACCTTC,CASSVSGKGGRGRPWGGYTF,20,TRBD1,TRBV9,few,TRBJ1-2
TGTGCCAGCAGCGTAAGGACAGGGGGCTATGCGTCTGGAAACACCATATATTTT,CASSVRTGGYASGNTIYF,18,TRBD1,TRBV7-9,NA,TRBJ1-3
TGTGCCAGCAACTCCCCTGGGGGAGGGAGGGCGTACCAAGAGACCCAGTACTTC,CASNSPGGGRAYQETQYF,18,TRBD2,TRBV28,NA,TRBJ2-5
TGCGCCAGCAGCGCTCGACAGGGGGCGATCCTCTCCTACGAGCAGTACTTC,CASSARQGAILSYEQYF,17,TRBD1,TRBV5-1,NA,TRBJ2-7
TGCGCCAGCAGTGATGCGGGAAACACAGATACGCAGTATTTT,CASSDAGNTDTQYF,14,NA,TRBV10-1,NA,TRBJ2-3
TGTGCCAGCAACCCCCGGGGGGGGACCGATTATAGCACAGATACGCAGTATTTT,CASNPRGGTDYSTDTQYF,18,TRBD2,TRBV2,NA,TRBJ2-3
TGTGCCAGCAGCGTACAGGGGGCACGTGGCTACACCTTC,CASSVQGARGYTF,13,TRBD1,TRBV9,NA,TRBJ1-2
TGTGCCAGCTCCGGGAGGGATACTAGCACAGATACGCAGTATTTT,CASSGRDTSTDTQYF,15,NA,TRBV21-1,NA,TRBJ2-3
TGTGCCAGTAGTCGACTAGCGGGAGGGAAAAATGAGCAGTTCTTC,CASSRLAGGKNEQFF,15,TRBD2,TRBV19,once,TRBJ2-1
TGTGCCTGGAGGCGGGGGGGCGTGACAGATACGCAGTATTTT,CAWRRGGVTDTQYF,14,TRBD2,TRBV30,NA,TRBJ2-3
TGTGCTAGCAGCCGGAGTAGGACAGCGGGGGAGACCCAGTACTTC,CASSRSRTAGETQYF,15,NA,TRBV7-7,once,TRBJ2-5
TGTGCCAGCAGTTGGGTAGCGGGAGTTCCTGAGCAGTTCTTC,CASSWVAGVPEQFF,14,TRBD2,TRBV6-5,NA,TRBJ2-1
TGCGCCAGCACCGGACAGTTACATCTTGATGGCTACACCTTC,CASTGQLHLDGYTF,14,NA,TRBV5-1,NA,TRBJ1-2
TGTGCCAGCAGCCTCCGGCACCGGGGCTCCTACAATGAGCAGTTCTTC,CASSLRHRGSYNEQFF,16,NA,TRBV7-8,NA,TRBJ2-1
TGCAGCGTTGAGGGTACCCCGGGACTAGCGGGAGGACTAGCCAAAAACATTCAGTACTTC,CSVEGTPGLAGGLAKNIQYF,20,TRBD2,TRBV29-1,NA,TRBJ2-4
TGCGCCAGCAGCCAGGGACTAGCGCGTAATGAGCAGTTCTTC,CASSQGLARNEQFF,14,TRBD2,TRBV4-1,NA,TRBJ2-1
TGCGCCAGCAGCCAAGTAATGGGAGAAGACACTGAAGCTTTCTTT,CASSQVMGEDTEAFF,15,NA,TRBV4-3,NA,TRBJ1-1
TGTGCCAGCACCCCGACCTCCCCGGGGTGGAGGCGTGATGAGCAGTTCTTC,CASTPTSPGWRRDEQFF,17,NA,TRBV27,NA,TRBJ2-1
TGTGCTAGCAGCTATAAGGTCGGGACTGAAGCTTTCTTT,CASSYKVGTEAFF,13,NA,TRBV7-7,NA,TRBJ1-1
TGTGCCAGCAGCCAAGGACAGGGCCCAGATACGCAGTATTTT,CASSQGQGPDTQYF,14,TRBD1,TRBV7-9,NA,TRBJ2-3
TGTGCCAGCAGTTACACCGGGACAGGGGATAATGAGCAGTTCTTC,CASSYTGTGDNEQFF,15,TRBD1,TRBV6-5,NA,TRBJ2-1
TGCAGTGCTCCCCGGTACGGCTACACCTTC,CSAPRYGYTF,10,NA,TRBV20-1,NA,TRBJ1-2
TGTGCCAGCAGTTCTGGACAGACAGCCAAAAACATTCAGTACTTC,CASSSGQTAKNIQYF,15,NA,TRBV28,once,TRBJ2-4
TGCGCCAGCAGCTTGGTTAGCGGGGGGGCCTACGAGCAGTACTTC,CASSLVSGGAYEQYF,15,TRBD2,TRBV5-1,once,TRBJ2-7
TGCGCCAGCACCGGACTTACAGCCTCTGGGGCCAACGTCCTGACTTTC,CASTGLTASGANVLTF,16,NA,TRBV10-1,NA,TRBJ2-6
TGTGCCAGCAGCGTAGGGGCAGGCCAGGGGGAGACCCAGTACTTC,CASSVGAGQGETQYF,15,NA,TRBV9,NA,TRBJ2-5
TGTGCCAGCAGCTTAGTCGTGGAGACCCAGTACTTC,CASSLVVETQYF,12,NA,TRBV11-3,NA,TRBJ2-5
TGCAGCGGTCGCAGGGATACCTACAATGAGCAGTTCTTC,CSGRRDTYNEQFF,13,NA,TRBV29-1,NA,TRBJ2-1
TGTGCCAGTAGTATTAGGAACAACTACTACGAGCAGTACTTC,CASSIRNNYYEQYF,14,NA,TRBV19,NA,TRBJ2-7
TGTGCCAGCAGCTTATCACTAGTAAATGAGCAGTTCTTC,CASSLSLVNEQFF,13,NA,TRBV7-6,NA,TRBJ2-1
TGTGCCAGCAGCTCGGAGGAGGGACTCGACGAGCAGTACTTC,CASSSEEGLDEQYF,14,NA,TRBV11-2,NA,TRBJ2-7
TGTGCCAGCAGTTCTCCGGGACTAGCGGGAGACGAGCAGTACTTC,CASSSPGLAGDEQYF,15,TRBD2,TRBV6-6,once,TRBJ2-7